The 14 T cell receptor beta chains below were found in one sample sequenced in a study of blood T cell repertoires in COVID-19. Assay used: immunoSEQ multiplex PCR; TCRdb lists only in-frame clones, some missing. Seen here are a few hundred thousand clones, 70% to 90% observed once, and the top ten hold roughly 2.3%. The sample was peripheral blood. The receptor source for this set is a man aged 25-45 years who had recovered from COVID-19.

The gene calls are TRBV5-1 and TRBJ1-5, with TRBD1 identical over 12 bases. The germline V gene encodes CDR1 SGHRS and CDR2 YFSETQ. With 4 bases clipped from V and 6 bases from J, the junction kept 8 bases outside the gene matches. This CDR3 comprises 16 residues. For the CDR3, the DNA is TGCGCCAGCAGCCTAGGCGGGACAGGGGGCTCTCAGCCCCAGCATTTT. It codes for CASSLGGTGGSQPQHF.

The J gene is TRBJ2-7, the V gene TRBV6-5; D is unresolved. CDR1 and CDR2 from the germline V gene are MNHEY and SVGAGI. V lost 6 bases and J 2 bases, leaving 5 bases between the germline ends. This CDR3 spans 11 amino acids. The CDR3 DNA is TGTGCCAGCAGCCTTACCTACGAGCAGTACTTC. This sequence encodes CASSLTYEQYF.

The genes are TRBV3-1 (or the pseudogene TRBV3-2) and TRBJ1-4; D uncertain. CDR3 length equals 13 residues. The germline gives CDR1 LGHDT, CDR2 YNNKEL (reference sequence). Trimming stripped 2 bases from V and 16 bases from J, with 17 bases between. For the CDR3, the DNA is TGTGCCAGCAGCCAAACCCTTCGATCAGGTCCGTTTTTT. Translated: CASSQTLRSGPFF.

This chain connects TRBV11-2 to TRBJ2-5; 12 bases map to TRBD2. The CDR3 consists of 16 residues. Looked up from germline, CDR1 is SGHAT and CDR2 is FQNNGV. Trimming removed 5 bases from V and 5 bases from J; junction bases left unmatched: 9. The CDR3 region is CASSRPSGGAWETQYF. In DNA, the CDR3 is TGTGCCAGCAGCCGGCCTAGCGGGGGGGCCTGGGAGACCCAGTACTTC.

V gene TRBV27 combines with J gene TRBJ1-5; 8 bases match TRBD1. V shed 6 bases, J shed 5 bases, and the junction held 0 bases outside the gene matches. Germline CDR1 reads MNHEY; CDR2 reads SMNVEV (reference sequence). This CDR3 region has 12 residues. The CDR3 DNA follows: TGTGCCAGCAGGGACAGGGATCAGCCCCAGCATTTT. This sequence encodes CASRDRDQPQHF.

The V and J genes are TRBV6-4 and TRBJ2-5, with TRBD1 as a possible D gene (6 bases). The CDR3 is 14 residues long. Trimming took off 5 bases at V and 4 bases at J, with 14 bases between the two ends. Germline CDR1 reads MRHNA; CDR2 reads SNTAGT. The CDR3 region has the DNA TGTGCCAGCAGTTCACAGGGTCGGGGAGAGACCCAGTACTTC. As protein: CASSSQGRGETQYF.

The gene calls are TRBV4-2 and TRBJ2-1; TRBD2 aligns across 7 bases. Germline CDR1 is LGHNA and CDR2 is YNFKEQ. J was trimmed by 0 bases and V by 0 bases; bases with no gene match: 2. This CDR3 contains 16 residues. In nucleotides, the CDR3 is TGTGCCAGCAGCCAAGAGCTAGCGGTCTCCTACAATGAGCAGTTCTTC. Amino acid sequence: CASSQELAVSYNEQFF.

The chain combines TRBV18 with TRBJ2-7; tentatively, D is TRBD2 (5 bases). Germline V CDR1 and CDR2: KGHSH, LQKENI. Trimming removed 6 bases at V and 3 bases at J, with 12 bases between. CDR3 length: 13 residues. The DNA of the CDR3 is TGTGCCAGCTCCCTAGCAGGTCTCTACGAGCAGTACTTC. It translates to CASSLAGLYEQYF.

This CDR3 is CASSSTGTGSGNQPQHF. The CDR3 bases are TGTGCCAGCAGTTCCACCGGGACAGGGTCCGGCAATCAGCCCCAGCATTTT. This chain joins TRBV5-8 and TRBJ1-5, with 9 positions matching TRBD1. Unmatched junction bases numbered 11, after V lost 5 bases and J lost 2 bases. Germline CDR1 is SGHTS and CDR2 is YDEGEE. The CDR3 consists of 17 residues.

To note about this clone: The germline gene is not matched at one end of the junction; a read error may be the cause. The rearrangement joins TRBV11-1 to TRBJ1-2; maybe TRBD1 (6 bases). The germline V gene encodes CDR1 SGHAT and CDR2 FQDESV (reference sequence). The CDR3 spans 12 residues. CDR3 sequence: CASSLGGRVYYF. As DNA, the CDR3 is TGTGCCAGCAGTCTAGGGGGAAGGGTCTACTACTTC.

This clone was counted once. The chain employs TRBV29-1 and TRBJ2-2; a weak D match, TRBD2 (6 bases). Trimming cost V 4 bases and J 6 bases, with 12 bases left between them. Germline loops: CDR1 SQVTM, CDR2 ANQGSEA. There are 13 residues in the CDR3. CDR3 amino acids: CSVVTGAAGELFF. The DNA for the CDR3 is TGCAGCGTTGTAACGGGAGCCGCCGGGGAGCTGTTTTTT.

The CDR3 protein is CAISEEGGSDEQYF. In DNA form, the CDR3 reads TGTGCCATCAGTGAAGAAGGGGGCAGCGACGAGCAGTACTTC. This rearrangement joins TRBV10-3 to TRBJ2-7; 7 nucleotides align to TRBD1. V dropped 3 bases and J dropped 5; count of bases not matched to a gene: 7. The length of the CDR3 is 14 residues. Germline CDR1 ENHRY, CDR2 SYGVKD.

DNA for the CDR3: TGTGCCAGCACCCTAGGAAGGCACAATAACACTGAAGCTTTCTTT. This sequence encodes CASTLGRHNNTEAFF. The chain combines TRBV6-4 with TRBJ1-1, with D hard to call. Trimming took off 7 bases at V and 2 bases at J, with 17 bases between the two ends. The germline CDR1 and CDR2 sequences are MRHNA and SNTAGT. The CDR3 extends over 15 amino acids.

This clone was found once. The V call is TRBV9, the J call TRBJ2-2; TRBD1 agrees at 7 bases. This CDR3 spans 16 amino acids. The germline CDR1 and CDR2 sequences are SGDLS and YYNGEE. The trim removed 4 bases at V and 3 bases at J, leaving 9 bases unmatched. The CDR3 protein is CASSLDRVEDTGELFF. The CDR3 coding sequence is TGTGCCAGCAGCCTCGACAGGGTCGAGGACACCGGGGAGCTGTTTTTT.